Below, 15 T cell receptor beta chains from the same sample are listed, as sequenced in a study of cytomegalovirus exposure and HLA in healthy donors. PCR used 60 Vbeta primers and 13 Jbeta primers. The repertoire was sequenced with immunoSEQ multiplex PCR; TCRdb's copy has only in-frame clones and lacks some. The profile shows about 160,000 clones, 77% of them singletons. The specimen was PBMCs. These receptors originate from a man aged 25-40 years in good health and CMV-seropositive.

This clone has a single count. This rearrangement joins TRBV6-1 to TRBJ2-7; TRBD2 matches 9 bases. The V and J ends lost 3 bases and 4 bases, in that order; junction bases with no gene match: 7. CDR3 length: 15 amino acids. The germline gives CDR1 MNHNS, CDR2 SASEGT. CDR3 sequence reads: CASSDLAGFRYEQYF. As DNA, the CDR3 is TGTGCCAGCAGTGATCTAGCGGGGTTCCGATACGAGCAGTACTTC.

The genes are TRBV27 and TRBJ1-6; 7 bases are a match to TRBD1. The CDR3 covers 16 residues. Germline V gene lookup returns CDR1 MNHEY and CDR2 SMNVEV (reference sequence). V shed 5 bases and J 8 bases; nucleotides not matched to a gene: 12. The CDR3 DNA reads TGTGCCAGCAGTGTGCGGGACAGCGGACCCCATTCACCCCTCCACTTT. Protein sequence: CASSVRDSGPHSPLHF.

This chain joins TRBV28 and TRBJ1-1; weak D call: TRBD1 (6 bases). The CDR3 spans 12 residues. The V end lost 0 bases, the J end lost 9 bases, and 8 bases lay between the germline ends. Germline-derived CDR1 and CDR2 are MDHEN and SYDVKM. CDR3 nucleotide sequence: TGTGCCAGCAGTTTATGGACAGGCCAAGCTTTCTTT. Protein product: CASSLWTGQAFF.

The V and J genes are TRBV6-6 and TRBJ2-6; D is uncertain. CDR1 is MNHNY and CDR2 is SVGAGI in the germline V gene (reference sequence). V lost 8 bases and J 3 bases, leaving 8 bases between the germline ends. The CDR3 runs to 13 residues. CDR3 nucleotides: TGTGCCAGCCGCGTCCTTGGGGCCAACGTCCTGACTTTC. Translated, it gives CASRVLGANVLTF.

The rearrangement uses TRBV30 and TRBJ2-5, with 9 positions matching TRBD2. The CDR3 runs 16 residues. CDR1 is GTSNPN and CDR2 is SVGIG in the germline V gene (reference sequence). V lost 2 bases, J lost 1 base, and 8 bases stayed unmatched. The CDR3 region has the DNA TGTGCCTGGAGTCCGGCTAGCGGGGCGCTCCAAGAGACCCAGTACTTC. Residues: CAWSPASGALQETQYF.

J is TRBJ2-3 and V is TRBV28; 9 bases fit TRBD2. Germline V gene data show CDR1 as MDHEN and CDR2 as SYDVKM. The CDR3 is 17 amino acids. V lost 10 bases and J lost 5; bases outside the gene matches: 19. DNA for the CDR3: TGTGCCACCCACACTAAGGGCGGGGGGGGGTTCGGAGATACGCAGTATTTT. This gives the protein CATHTKGGGGFGDTQYF.

The chain carries TRBV11-1 and TRBJ1-2; the D is unclear. Trimming shortened V by 5 bases and J by 2 bases, and 6 bases separated the two germline ends. In germline, CDR1 is SGHAT, CDR2 FQDESV (reference sequence). This CDR3 comprises 12 residues. The CDR3 here is CASSGGNYGYTF. As DNA, the CDR3 is TGTGCCAGCAGCGGTGGCAACTATGGCTACACCTTC.

V gene TRBV12-5 combines with J gene TRBJ2-1; 8 bases agree with TRBD2. V was clipped by 6 bases and J by 4 bases; unmatched bases: 14. Per germline, CDR1 LGHNT and CDR2 FRNRAP. The CDR3 spans 17 residues. As DNA, the CDR3 is TGTGCTAGTGGCACTGAACGCGGGGGGACTATTTACAATGAGCAGTTCTTC. It encodes CASGTERGGTIYNEQFF.

This clone was observed a single time. This sequence joins TRBV4-3 and TRBJ2-7; D uncertain. This CDR3 has 15 residues. In germline, CDR1 is LGHNA, CDR2 YSLEER. The ends were cut back, 3 bases at V and 5 bases at J, with 17 bases in the middle. CDR3 in amino acids: CASSQAGGRINEQYF. The CDR3 nucleotides are TGCGCCAGCAGCCAGGCTGGTGGCAGGATCAACGAGCAGTACTTC.

This chain connects TRBV5-4 to TRBJ1-1; unclear D gene. With 4 bases removed from V and 0 bases from J, the gap between germline ends came to 7 bases. The CDR3 is made up of 13 amino acids. Germline V gene sequence: CDR1 SGHNT, CDR2 YYREEE (reference sequence). This chain's CDR3 is CASSKEVNTEAFF. CDR3 DNA sequence: TGTGCCAGCAGCAAGGAGGTGAACACTGAAGCTTTCTTT.

The chain combines TRBV5-1 with TRBJ2-7; 10 positions agree with TRBD1. The ends lost 4 bases at V and 4 bases at J; junction bases unmatched: 5. The CDR3 extends over 14 amino acids. The germline V gene encodes CDR1 SGHRS and CDR2 YFSETQ. DNA for the CDR3: TGCGCCAGCAGCCCCAGACAGGGGGCTTACGAGCAGTACTTC. Amino acid sequence: CASSPRQGAYEQYF.

The chain links TRBV7-2 to TRBJ1-3; a weak D match, TRBD1 (5 bases). Germline V gene data show CDR1 as SGHTA and CDR2 as FQGNSA. The CDR3 spans 15 residues. Trimming stripped 4 bases from V and 0 bases from J, with 10 bases between. CDR3 region: CASSSRGGSGNTIYF. The CDR3 region has the DNA TGTGCCAGCAGCTCCCGGGGGGGCTCTGGAAACACCATATATTTT.

This chain links TRBV7-9 with TRBJ2-2, with 9 bases that match TRBD1. The CDR3 covers 15 residues. The ends lost 3 bases at V and 4 bases at J; junction bases unmatched: 3. Germline assignment: CDR1 SEHNR and CDR2 FQNEAQ (reference sequence). For the CDR3, the DNA is TGTGCCAGCAGCTTCGACAGGGGGTTCACCGGGGAGCTGTTTTTT. Its translation is CASSFDRGFTGELFF.

This chain connects TRBV5-4 to TRBJ2-7; D gene uncertain. Germline V CDR1 and CDR2: SGHNT, YYREEE (reference sequence). The CDR3 loop spans 14 amino acids. V dropped 0 bases and J dropped 0 bases, with 7 bases sitting between them. CDR3 amino acids: CASSLDTSSYEQYF. The CDR3 DNA is TGTGCCAGCAGCTTGGATACCAGCTCCTACGAGCAGTACTTC.

The chain couples TRBV7-8 to TRBJ2-1; D ambiguous. V was clipped by 7 bases and J by 4 bases, with 14 bases between them. There are 14 residues in the CDR3. Germline CDR1 reads SGHVS; CDR2 reads FQNEAQ. The CDR3 spells CASTLSGFYNEQFF. CDR3 nucleotides: TGTGCCAGCACCCTCTCGGGTTTTTACAATGAGCAGTTCTTC. Full variable domain (rest looked up from reference TRBV7-8 and TRBJ2-1): GAGVSQSPRYKVAKRGQDVALRCDPISGHVSLFWYQQALGQGPEFLTYFQNEAQLDKSGLPSDRFFAERPEGSVSTLKIQRTQQEDSAVYLCASTLSGFYNEQFFGPGTRLTVL.